The present T cell receptor (beta chain) was sequenced within a study of OX40 agonist ivuxolimab in advanced cancers. Deletions cut 0 bases from V and 6 bases from J, with 13 bases between. Germline CDR1 and CDR2: MNHEY and SMNVEV (reference sequence). The length of the CDR3 is 15 residues. For this clone: The antigen is undetermined.

Study findings and constraints: Normalized T-cell clonal expansion was also low in some nonresponders. Expanded clones belonging to CD8+ T cells outnumbered, on average, those of CD4+.

TCRdb's table, derived via immunoSEQ multiplex PCR, lists solely in-frame clones and lacks some. The sample includes fewer than 25,000 clones, 84% seen only once; the top ten take around a third. V gene TRBV27 combines with J gene TRBJ2-3; D assignment may be TRBD1 or TRBD2 (6 bases each). The material was CD4+ or CD8+ T cells sorted from blood, obtained in a trial of the OX40 agonist ivuxolimab. The sequence came from an adult with an advanced solid tumor such as melanoma, head and neck, liver or kidney cancer. CDR3 sequence reads: CASSLSDRRGDTQYF. The CDR3 nucleotides are TGTGCCAGCAGTTTATCAGACAGGAGGGGTGATACGCAGTATTTT.